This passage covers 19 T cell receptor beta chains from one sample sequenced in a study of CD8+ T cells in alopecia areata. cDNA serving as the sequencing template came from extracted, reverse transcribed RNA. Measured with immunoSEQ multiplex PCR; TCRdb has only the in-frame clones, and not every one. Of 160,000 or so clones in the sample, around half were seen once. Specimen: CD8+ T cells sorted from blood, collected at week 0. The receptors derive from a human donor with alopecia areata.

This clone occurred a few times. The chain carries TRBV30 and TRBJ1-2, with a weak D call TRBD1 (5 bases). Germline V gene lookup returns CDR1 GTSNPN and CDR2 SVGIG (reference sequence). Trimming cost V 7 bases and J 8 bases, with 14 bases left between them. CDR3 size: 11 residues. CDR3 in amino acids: CASKTEDGYTF. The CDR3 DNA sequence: TGTGCCTCCAAGACAGAAGACGGCTACACCTTC.

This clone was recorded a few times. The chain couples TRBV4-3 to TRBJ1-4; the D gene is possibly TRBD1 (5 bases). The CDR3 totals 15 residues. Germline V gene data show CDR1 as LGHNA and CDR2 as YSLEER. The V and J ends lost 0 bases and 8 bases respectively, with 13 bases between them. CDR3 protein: CASSQDGQGREKLFF. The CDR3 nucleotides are TGCGCCAGCAGCCAAGATGGGCAGGGAAGAGAAAAACTGTTTTTT.

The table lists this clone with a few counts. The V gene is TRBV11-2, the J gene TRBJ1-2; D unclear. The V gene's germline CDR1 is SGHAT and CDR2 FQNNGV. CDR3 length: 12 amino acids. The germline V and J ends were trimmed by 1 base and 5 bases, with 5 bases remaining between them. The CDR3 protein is CASSLGSYGYTF. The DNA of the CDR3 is TGTGCCAGCAGCTTAGGGTCGTATGGCTACACCTTC.

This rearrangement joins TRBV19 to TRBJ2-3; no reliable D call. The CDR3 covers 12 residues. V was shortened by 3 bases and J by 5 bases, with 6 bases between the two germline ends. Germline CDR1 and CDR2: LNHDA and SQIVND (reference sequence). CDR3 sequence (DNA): TGTGCCAGTAGTATCCCAGGAGATACGCAGTATTTT. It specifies CASSIPGDTQYF.

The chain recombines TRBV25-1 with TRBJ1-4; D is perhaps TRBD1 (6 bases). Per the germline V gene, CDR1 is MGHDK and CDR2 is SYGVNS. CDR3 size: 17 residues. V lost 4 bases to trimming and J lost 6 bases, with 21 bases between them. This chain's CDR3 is CASSGFGRGRVYEKLFF. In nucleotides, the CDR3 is TGTGCCAGCAGTGGTTTCGGCAGGGGAAGGGTGTATGAAAAACTGTTTTTT.

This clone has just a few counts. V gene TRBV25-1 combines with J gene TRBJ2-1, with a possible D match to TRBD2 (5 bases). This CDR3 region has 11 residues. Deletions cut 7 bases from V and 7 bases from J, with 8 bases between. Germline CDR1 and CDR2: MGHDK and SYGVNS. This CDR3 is CASTSGNEQFF. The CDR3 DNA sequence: TGTGCCAGCACGTCGGGGAATGAGCAGTTCTTC. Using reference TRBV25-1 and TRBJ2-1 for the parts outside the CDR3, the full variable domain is EADIYQTPRYLVIGTGKKITLECSQTMGHDKMYWYQQDPGMELHLIHYSYGVNSTEKGDLSSESTVSRIRTEHFPLTLESARPSHTSQYLCASTSGNEQFFGPGTRLTVL.

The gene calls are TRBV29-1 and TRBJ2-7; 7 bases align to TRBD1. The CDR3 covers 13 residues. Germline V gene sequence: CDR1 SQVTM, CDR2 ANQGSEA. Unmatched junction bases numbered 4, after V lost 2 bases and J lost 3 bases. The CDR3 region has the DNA TGCAGCGTTGAAACCACAGGGGACTACGAGCAGTACTTC. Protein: CSVETTGDYEQYF.

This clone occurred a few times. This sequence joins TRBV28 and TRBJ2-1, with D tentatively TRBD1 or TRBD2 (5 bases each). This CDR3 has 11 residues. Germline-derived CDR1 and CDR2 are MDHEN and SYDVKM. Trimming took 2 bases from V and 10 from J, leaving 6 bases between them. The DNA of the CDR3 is TGTGCCAGCAGTTTAGAGGGGGAGCAGTTCTTC. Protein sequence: CASSLEGEQFF.

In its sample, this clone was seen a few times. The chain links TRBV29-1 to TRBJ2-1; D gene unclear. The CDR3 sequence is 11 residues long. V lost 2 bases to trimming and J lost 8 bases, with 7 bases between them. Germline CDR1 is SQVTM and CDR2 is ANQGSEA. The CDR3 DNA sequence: TGCAGCGTTGAACGATCGGATGAGCAGTTCTTC. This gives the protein CSVERSDEQFF.

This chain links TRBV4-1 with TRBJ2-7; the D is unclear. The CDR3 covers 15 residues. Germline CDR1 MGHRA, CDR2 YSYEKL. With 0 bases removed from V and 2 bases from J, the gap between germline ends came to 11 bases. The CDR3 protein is CASSQESNGAYEQYF. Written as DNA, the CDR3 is TGCGCCAGCAGCCAAGAATCCAATGGGGCCTACGAGCAGTACTTC.

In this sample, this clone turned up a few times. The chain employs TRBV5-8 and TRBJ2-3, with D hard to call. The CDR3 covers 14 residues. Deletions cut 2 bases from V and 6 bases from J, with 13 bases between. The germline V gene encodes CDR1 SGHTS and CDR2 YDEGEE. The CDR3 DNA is TGTGCCAGCAGCTTATTGGACGGGCCCGATACGCAGTATTTT. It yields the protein CASSLLDGPDTQYF.

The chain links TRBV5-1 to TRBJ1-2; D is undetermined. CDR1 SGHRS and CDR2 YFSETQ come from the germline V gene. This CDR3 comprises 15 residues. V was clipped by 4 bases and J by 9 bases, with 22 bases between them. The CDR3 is CASSRTGGDPRSYTF. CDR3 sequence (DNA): TGCGCCAGCAGCCGTACTGGCGGTGATCCAAGAAGCTACACCTTC.

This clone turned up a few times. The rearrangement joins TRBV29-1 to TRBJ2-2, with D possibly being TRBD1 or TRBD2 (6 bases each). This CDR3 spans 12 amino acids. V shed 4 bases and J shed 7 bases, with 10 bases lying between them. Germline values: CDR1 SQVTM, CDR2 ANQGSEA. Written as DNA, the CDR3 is TGCAGCGTTGCAGAGGGGGGCGGGGAGCTGTTTTTT. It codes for CSVAEGGGELFF.

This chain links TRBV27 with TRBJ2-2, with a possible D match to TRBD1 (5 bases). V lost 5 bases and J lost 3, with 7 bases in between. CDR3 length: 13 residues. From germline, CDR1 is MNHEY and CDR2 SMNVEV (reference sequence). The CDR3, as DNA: TGTGCCAGCAGTCCACAGGACACCGGGGAGCTGTTTTTT. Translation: CASSPQDTGELFF.

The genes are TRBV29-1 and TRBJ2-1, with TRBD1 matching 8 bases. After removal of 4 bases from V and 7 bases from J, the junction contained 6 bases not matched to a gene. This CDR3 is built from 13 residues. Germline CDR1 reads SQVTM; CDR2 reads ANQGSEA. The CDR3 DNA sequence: TGCAGCGTTGTGATTTACAGGGGGAATGAGCAGTTCTTC. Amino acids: CSVVIYRGNEQFF.

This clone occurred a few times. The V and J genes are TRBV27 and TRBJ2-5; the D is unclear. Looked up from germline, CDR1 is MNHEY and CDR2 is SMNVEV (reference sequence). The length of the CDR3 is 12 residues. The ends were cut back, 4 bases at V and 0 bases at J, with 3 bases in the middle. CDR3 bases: TGTGCCAGCAGTTCCAACCAAGAGACCCAGTACTTC. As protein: CASSSNQETQYF.

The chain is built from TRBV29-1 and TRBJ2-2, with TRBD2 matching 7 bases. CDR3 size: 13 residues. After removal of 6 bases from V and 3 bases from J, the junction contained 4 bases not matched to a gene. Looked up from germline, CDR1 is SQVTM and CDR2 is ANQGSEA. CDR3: CSVWGRDTGELFF. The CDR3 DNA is TGCAGCGTCTGGGGGAGGGACACCGGGGAGCTGTTTTTT.

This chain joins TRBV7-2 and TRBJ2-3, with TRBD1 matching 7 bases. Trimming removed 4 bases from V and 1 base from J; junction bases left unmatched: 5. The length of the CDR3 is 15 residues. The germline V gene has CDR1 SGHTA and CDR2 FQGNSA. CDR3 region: CASSSKQGGTDTQYF. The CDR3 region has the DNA TGTGCCAGCAGCTCAAAGCAGGGGGGCACAGATACGCAGTATTTT.

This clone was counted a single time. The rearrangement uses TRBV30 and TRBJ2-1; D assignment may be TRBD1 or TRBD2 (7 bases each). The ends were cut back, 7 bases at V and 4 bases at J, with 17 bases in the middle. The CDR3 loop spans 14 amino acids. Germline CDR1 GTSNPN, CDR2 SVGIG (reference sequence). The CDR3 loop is CASRDSGDYNEQFF. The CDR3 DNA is TGTGCCTCTCGGGACAGCGGGGATTACAATGAGCAGTTCTTC. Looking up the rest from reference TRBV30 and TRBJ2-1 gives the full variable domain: SQTIHQWPATLVQPVGSPLSLECTVEGTSNPNLYWYRQAAGRGLQLLFYSVGIGQISSEVPQNLSASRPQDRQFILSSKKLLLSDSGFYLCASRDSGDYNEQFFGPGTRLTVL.